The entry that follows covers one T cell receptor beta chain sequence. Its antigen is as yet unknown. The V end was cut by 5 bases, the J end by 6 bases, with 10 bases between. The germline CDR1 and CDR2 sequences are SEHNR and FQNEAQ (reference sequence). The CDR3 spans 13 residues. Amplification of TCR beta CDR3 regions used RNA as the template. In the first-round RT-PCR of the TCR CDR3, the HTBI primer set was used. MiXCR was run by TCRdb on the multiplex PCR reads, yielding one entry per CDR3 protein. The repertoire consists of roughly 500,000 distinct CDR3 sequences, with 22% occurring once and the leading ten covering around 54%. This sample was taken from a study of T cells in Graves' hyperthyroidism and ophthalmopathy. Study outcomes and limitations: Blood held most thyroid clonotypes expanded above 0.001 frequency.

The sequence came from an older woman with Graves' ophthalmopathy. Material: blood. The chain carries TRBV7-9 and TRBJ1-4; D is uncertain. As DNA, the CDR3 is TGTGCCAGCAGCCTGGACGAGCATGAAAAACTGTTTTTT. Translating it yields CASSLDEHEKLFF.